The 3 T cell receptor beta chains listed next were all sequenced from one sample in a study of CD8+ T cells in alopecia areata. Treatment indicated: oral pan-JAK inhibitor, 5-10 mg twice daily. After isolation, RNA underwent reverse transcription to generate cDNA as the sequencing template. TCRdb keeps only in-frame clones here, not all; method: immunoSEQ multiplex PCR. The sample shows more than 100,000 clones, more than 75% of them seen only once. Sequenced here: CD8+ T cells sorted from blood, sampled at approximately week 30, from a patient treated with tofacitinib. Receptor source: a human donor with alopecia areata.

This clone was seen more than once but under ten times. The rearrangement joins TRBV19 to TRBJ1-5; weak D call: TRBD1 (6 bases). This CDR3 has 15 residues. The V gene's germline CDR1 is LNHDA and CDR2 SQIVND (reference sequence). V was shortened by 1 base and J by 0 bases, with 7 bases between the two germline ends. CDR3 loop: CASSIAGASNQPQHF. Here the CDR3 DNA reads TGTGCCAGTAGTATAGCAGGGGCTAGCAATCAGCCCCAGCATTTT.

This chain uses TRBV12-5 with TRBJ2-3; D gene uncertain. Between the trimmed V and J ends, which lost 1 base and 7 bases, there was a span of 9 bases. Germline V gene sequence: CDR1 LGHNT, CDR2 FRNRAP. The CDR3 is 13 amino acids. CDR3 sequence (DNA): TGTGCTAGTGGTTTGGGTGAAGGGAATACGCAGTATTTT. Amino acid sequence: CASGLGEGNTQYF. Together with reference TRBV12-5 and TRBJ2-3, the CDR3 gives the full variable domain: DARVTQTPRHKVTEMGQEVTMRCQPILGHNTVFWYRQTMMQGLELLAYFRNRAPLDDSGMPKDRFSAEMPDATLATLKIQPSEPRDSAVYFCASGLGEGNTQYFGPGTRLTVL.

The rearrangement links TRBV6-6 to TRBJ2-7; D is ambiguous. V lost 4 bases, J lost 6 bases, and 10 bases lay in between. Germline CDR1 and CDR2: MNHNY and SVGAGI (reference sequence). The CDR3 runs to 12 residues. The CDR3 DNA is TGTGCCAGCAGTTTGAGTCGGGCCGAGCAGTACTTC. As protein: CASSLSRAEQYF.